These 14 T cell receptor beta chains share one sample of origin, sequenced in a study of response to subunit inactivated influenza vaccine. Each CDR3 protein is one row after TCRdb ran MiXCR on the RT-PCR reads. This table holds about 540,000 distinct CDR3 sequences, about 15% found once. Sequenced material: PBMCs from blood, taken about 13 days after vaccination. The receptors come from a man in his forties or fifties who received an inactivated influenza vaccine.

The CDR3 DNA is TGTGCCAGCAAAGTCCCGGGTTCGAACACTGAAGCTTTCTTT. The encoded protein is CASKVPGSNTEAFF. The genes are TRBV12-3 or TRBV12-4 and TRBJ1-1; unclear D gene. The CDR3 length is 14 residues. The V and J ends lost 7 bases and 1 base respectively, with 13 bases between them.

The table lists this clonotype with a few counts. The rearrangement joins TRBV13 to TRBJ2-3; a possible D gene is TRBD1 (6 bases). V gave up 1 base and J gave up 2 bases, with 10 bases separating them. The length of the CDR3 is 15 residues. From germline, CDR1 is PRHDT and CDR2 FYEKMQ (reference sequence). CDR3 sequence reads: CASSLEGHITDTQYF. For the CDR3, the DNA is TGTGCCAGCAGCTTAGAGGGACACATCACAGATACGCAGTATTTT.

This clonotype was detected only a few times. V is TRBV29-1 and J is TRBJ2-3; D might be TRBD1 (6 bases). This CDR3 contains 14 residues. Germline CDR1 reads SQVTM; CDR2 reads ANQGSEA. The ends were cut back, 0 bases at V and 5 bases at J, with 12 bases in the middle. In nucleotides, the CDR3 is TGCAGCGTTGAAGACAGGGGTTCACAAGATACGCAGTATTTT. Its protein product is CSVEDRGSQDTQYF.

The chain employs TRBV7-2 and TRBJ1-4, with D possibly being TRBD1 (5 bases). Germline loops: CDR1 SGHTA, CDR2 FQGNSA. V dropped 5 bases and J dropped 5 bases, with 15 bases sitting between them. The CDR3 runs to 15 residues. CDR3 bases: TGTGCCAGCAGCCTCCCGTCCAGGGTCAATGAAAAACTGTTTTTT. It specifies CASSLPSRVNEKLFF.

The gene calls are TRBV7-3 and TRBJ2-3; 12 nucleotides line up with TRBD2. The V segment lost 5 bases and the J segment 1 base; nucleotides outside the gene matches: 16. The CDR3 covers 20 residues. Germline V CDR1 and CDR2: SGHTA, FQGTGA. The CDR3 here is CASSKPTSGSQGVGTDTQYF. CDR3 bases: TGTGCCAGCAGCAAACCGACTAGCGGGAGTCAGGGGGTCGGCACAGATACGCAGTATTTT.

In its sample, this clonotype was seen a few times. One end of the junction does not line up with germline, which may come from a read error. The genes are TRBV5-4 and TRBJ2-4; 9 bases align to TRBD2. Germline assignment: CDR1 SGHNT and CDR2 YYREEE (reference sequence). The CDR3 has 18 amino acids. CDR3 coding DNA: TGTGCCATCAGCTTGAAGTCTAGCGGGACCCTCGCCAAAAACATTCAGTACTTC. It yields the protein CAISLKSSGTLAKNIQYF.

This clonotype was detected only a few times. The chain combines TRBV7-2 with TRBJ2-7; D not certain. Germline V lookup: CDR1 SGHTA, CDR2 FQGNSA. The CDR3 contains 13 residues. The V gene lost 5 bases and the J gene lost 0 bases, with 8 bases spanning the gap. This CDR3 reads CASSRPSSYEQYF. As DNA, the CDR3 is TGTGCCAGCAGCCGCCCGAGCTCCTACGAGCAGTACTTC.

J is TRBJ2-7 and V is TRBV6-5; 11 nucleotides agree with TRBD1. The ends lost 0 bases at V and 2 bases at J; junction bases unmatched: 3. The CDR3 is made up of 16 amino acids. CDR1 is MNHEY, CDR2 SVGAGI, per germline. The CDR3 sequence: CASSYSAGQGAYEQYF. The CDR3 coding sequence is TGTGCCAGCAGTTACTCGGCGGGACAGGGGGCCTACGAGCAGTACTTC.

There are a few counts of this clonotype. V usage is TRBV7-2 and J usage is TRBJ2-3; D is perhaps TRBD1 or TRBD2 (5 bases each). The CDR3 loop spans 17 amino acids. V shed 2 bases and J shed 2 bases, with 17 bases lying between them. CDR1 and CDR2 (germline): SGHTA, FQGNSA. CDR3 amino acids: CASSLFSGTRNTDTQYF. CDR3 nucleotides: TGTGCCAGCAGCTTATTCTCCGGGACCCGTAACACAGATACGCAGTATTTT.

Many counts were recorded for this clonotype. As DNA, the CDR3 is TGCAGTGCTAGAGATCCCTACGAGCAGTACTTC. This encodes CSARDPYEQYF. This chain connects TRBV20-1 to TRBJ2-7; D is undetermined. The germline V and J ends were trimmed by 0 bases and 2 bases, with 2 bases remaining between them. The CDR3 is 11 residues long. CDR1 and CDR2 from the germline V gene are DFQATT and SNEGSKA (reference sequence).

The chain uses TRBV18 and TRBJ2-3; 8 nucleotides agree with TRBD1. The germline V gene has CDR1 KGHSH and CDR2 LQKENI. The CDR3 extends over 16 amino acids. The V and J ends lost 3 bases and 4 bases, in that order; junction bases with no gene match: 9. DNA of the CDR3: TGTGCCAGCTCACCTCCGACAGGGGCGAACCCAGATACGCAGTATTTT. Its protein product is CASSPPTGANPDTQYF.

This clonotype has ten or more counts. V gene TRBV12-3 or TRBV12-4 combines with J gene TRBJ1-1, with 7 bases that match TRBD1. V lost 6 bases to trimming and J lost 0 bases; unmatched junction nucleotides: 7. The length of the CDR3 is 15 residues. CDR3 coding DNA: TGTGCCAGCAGATCGACCGGGACAGTGAACACTGAAGCTTTCTTT. Amino acids: CASRSTGTVNTEAFF.

This chain uses TRBV12-3 or TRBV12-4 with TRBJ1-2; D might be TRBD1 (5 bases). The CDR3 consists of 15 residues. V was pared by 8 bases and J by 1 base, with 17 bases between. The CDR3 here is CASPTVRELNYGYTF. The CDR3, as DNA: TGTGCCAGCCCGACAGTACGAGAGCTTAACTATGGCTACACCTTC.

The sample holds a few counts of this clonotype. The chain employs TRBV29-1 and TRBJ2-7; D might be TRBD1 (5 bases). The CDR3 runs 14 residues. Germline assignment: CDR1 SQVTM and CDR2 ANQGSEA. The V end lost 0 bases, the J end lost 2 bases, and 11 bases lay between the germline ends. For the CDR3, the DNA is TGCAGCGTTGAAGATTTCCAGGGTACCTACGAGCAGTACTTC. Encoded protein: CSVEDFQGTYEQYF.